This paragraph covers one T cell receptor (beta chain) sequence. Its antigen is not yet known. Base qualities are missing; no much larger clone stands one base away. This record belongs to a study of graft-versus-host responses after intestinal transplantation (dated by TCRdb to the early 2020s). In terms of the full investigation: The transplants that recipients received were multivisceral, liver-intestinal, or isolated intestinal. Rather than going through the commercial service, samples from a few later patients were sequenced in-house on an Illumina MiSeq and processed with MiXCR. A cohort of about two dozen intestinal transplant recipients, including one retransplant, was enrolled, and a few patients lacking pretransplant specimens were excluded. Every recipient was given anti-thymocyte globulin induction, followed by roughly 3 years of maintenance tacrolimus and steroids. Donor T cell macrochimerism was defined as a peak of at least 4% donor T cells among recipient peripheral blood mononuclear cells. Alloreactive clones were identified by sequencing pre-transplant mixed lymphocyte reaction products and comparing them with unstimulated pre-transplant donor and recipient T cells. Graft-versus-host and host-versus-graft alloreactive T cell clones were tracked in the graft, circulation and bone marrow after intestinal transplantation using bulk TCR-beta CDR3 sequencing.

Here is what the overall study found, with its caveats: GvH clones were found in recipient bone marrow, and some of the GvH clones appeared earlier in ileal mucosa or blood, which is consistent with an intestinal mucosal origin. The conclusions were limited by the relatively low number and heterogeneity of the intestinal transplant patients. Early after transplant, declines in HvG clones were associated with peak levels of circulating GvH clones. In patients with donor T cell macrochimerism, the allografts had high GvH to HvG T cell clonal ratios.

Libraries were prepared through the immunoSEQ multiplex PCR assay. In most patients, genomic DNA was isolated using the Qiagen DNeasy Blood and Tissue Kit and sent frozen to Adaptive Biotechnologies for TCR sequencing. High-throughput TCR-beta CDR3 sequencing of genomic DNA from most patients was performed by Adaptive Biotechnologies. In the original analysis: Adaptive's ImmunoSEQ software was the source of the TCR sequencing data for approximately 18 patients, while a few other patients were processed with MiXCR and VDJtools. To correct CD4 versus CD8 sorting errors, sequences present in both subsets at a frequency ratio below 5:1 were removed. CDR3 nucleotide sequences shared by donor and recipient were removed because the origin of these sequences could not be assigned. To count as alloreactive, a clone needed at least 2-fold expansion over unstimulated cells and a minimum CFSE-low frequency of 0.002% (template counts) or 0.001% (read counts). Clones detected in sequenced pre-transplant spleen, lymph node, or MLR CFSE-low populations of the donor or recipient were defined as mappable. Cumulative frequency of alloreactive clones was calculated as a percentage of all sequences weighted by copy number. TCRdb stores this immuneACCESS table with in-frame sequences only. Part of the clones is absent; in the studies checked, under half of the shortfall reflects unresolved V genes, and no reason is known for the rest. That table supplies the V and J calls and clone size; D and trimming were determined from the DNA. For this sample there are around 130,000 clones; about 92% appear just once. In total, the top ten clones hold roughly 0.16% of the sample.

Interpreted using the paper, the time point label stands for: cells obtained before transplantation from donor or recipient. CD3+CD4+ and CD3+CD8+ populations were FACS-sorted from unstimulated pre-transplant donor and recipient cells taken from spleen or lymph nodes. The germline V gene specifies KGHSH as CDR1 and LQKENI as CDR2. V gives up 4 bases and J gives up 5 bases, and the segment between their germline ends measures 22 bases. Including the terminal cysteine and phenylalanine, the CDR3 comprises 17 residues. Only CDR3 DNA is held: 51 bases, read in frame from base 1. The material sequenced was unstimulated CD4+ T cells sorted from spleen or lymph node cells, taken before intestinal transplant. The TCR comes from a human donor who received an intestinal transplant. This chain is built from TRBV18 and TRBJ2-3; TRBD1 might be the D gene, on 5 matching bases. The sequenced DNA: TGTGCCAGCTCACGTTTGGTCGCCTTTCAAGGACAAGATACGCAGTATTTT. Its translation reads: CASSRLVAFQGQDTQYF. Supplemented by the reference TRBV18 and TRBJ2-3 proteins around the CDR3, the complete variable domain is NAGVMQNPRHLVRRRGQEARLRCSPMKGHSHVYWYRQLPEEGLKFMVYLQKENIIDESGMPKERFSAEFPKEGPSILRIQQVVRGDSAAYFCASSRLVAFQGQDTQYFGPGTRLTVL.